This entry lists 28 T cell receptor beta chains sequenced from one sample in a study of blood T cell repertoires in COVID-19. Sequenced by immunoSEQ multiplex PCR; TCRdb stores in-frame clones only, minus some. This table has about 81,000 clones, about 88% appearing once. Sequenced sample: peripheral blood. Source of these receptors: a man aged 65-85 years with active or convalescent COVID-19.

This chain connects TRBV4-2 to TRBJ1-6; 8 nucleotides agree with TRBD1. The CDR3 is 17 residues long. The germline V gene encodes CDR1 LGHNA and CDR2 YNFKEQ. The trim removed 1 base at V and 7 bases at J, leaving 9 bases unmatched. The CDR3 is CASSQVQGGLINSPLHF. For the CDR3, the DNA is TGTGCCAGCAGCCAAGTACAGGGGGGCCTGATAAATTCACCCCTCCACTTT.

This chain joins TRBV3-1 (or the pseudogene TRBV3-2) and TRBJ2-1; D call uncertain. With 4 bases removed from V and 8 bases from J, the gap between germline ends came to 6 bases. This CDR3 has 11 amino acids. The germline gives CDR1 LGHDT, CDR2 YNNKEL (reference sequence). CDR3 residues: CASSRVDEQFF. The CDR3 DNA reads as TGTGCCAGCAGCCGAGTCGATGAGCAGTTCTTC.

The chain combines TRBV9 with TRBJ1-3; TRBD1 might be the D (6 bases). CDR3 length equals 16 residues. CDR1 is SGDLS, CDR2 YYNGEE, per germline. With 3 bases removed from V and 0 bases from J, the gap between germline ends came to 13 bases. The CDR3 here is CASSAGTGTSGNTIYF. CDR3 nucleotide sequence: TGTGCCAGCAGCGCGGGAACAGGGACCTCTGGAAACACCATATATTTT.

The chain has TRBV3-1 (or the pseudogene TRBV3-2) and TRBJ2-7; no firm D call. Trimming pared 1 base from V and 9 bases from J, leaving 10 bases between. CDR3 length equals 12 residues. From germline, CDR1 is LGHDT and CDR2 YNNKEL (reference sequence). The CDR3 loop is CASSQGRVTQYF. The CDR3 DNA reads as TGTGCCAGCAGCCAAGGCCGCGTAACGCAGTACTTC.

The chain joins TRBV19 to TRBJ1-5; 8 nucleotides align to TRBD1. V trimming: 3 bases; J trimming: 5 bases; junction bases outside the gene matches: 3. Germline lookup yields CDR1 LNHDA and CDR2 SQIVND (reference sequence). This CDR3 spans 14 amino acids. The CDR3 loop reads CASSILGQDQPQHF. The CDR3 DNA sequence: TGTGCCAGTAGTATCCTGGGACAGGATCAGCCCCAGCATTTT.

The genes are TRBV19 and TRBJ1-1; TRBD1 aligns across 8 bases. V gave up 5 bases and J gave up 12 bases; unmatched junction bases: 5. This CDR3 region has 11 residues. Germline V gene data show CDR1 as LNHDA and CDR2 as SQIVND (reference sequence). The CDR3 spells CASSRQGRSFF. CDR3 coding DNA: TGTGCCAGTAGTCGACAGGGGCGATCTTTCTTT.

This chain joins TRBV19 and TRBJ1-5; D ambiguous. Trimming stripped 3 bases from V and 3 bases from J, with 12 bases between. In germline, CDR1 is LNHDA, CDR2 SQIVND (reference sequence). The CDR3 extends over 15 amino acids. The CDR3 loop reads CASSMSTRDNQPQHF. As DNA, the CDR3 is TGTGCCAGTAGTATGAGTACCCGTGACAATCAGCCCCAGCATTTT.

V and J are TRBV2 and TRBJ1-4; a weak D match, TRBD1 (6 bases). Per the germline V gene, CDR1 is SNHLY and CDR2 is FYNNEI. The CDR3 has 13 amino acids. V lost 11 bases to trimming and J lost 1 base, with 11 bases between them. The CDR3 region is CASHRETNEKLFF. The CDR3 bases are TGTGCCTCCCACAGGGAAACTAATGAAAAACTGTTTTTT.

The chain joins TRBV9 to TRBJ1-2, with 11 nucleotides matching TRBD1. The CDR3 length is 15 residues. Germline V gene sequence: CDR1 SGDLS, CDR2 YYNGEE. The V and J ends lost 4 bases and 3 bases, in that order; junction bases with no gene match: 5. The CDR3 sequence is CASSQGTGGDYGYTF. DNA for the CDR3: TGTGCCAGCAGCCAAGGGACAGGGGGAGACTATGGCTACACCTTC. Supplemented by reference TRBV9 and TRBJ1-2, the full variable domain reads DSGVTQTPKHLITATGQRVTLRCSPRSGDLSVYWYQQSLDQGLQFLIQYYNGEERAKGNILERFSAQQFPDLHSELNLSSLELGDSALYFCASSQGTGGDYGYTFGSGTRLTVV.

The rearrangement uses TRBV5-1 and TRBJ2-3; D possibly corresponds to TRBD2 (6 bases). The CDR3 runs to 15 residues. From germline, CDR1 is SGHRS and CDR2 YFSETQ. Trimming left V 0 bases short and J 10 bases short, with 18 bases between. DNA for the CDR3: TGCGCCAGCAGCTTGGCAGGAGGGACCGAAATCTCGCAGTATTTT. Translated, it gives CASSLAGGTEISQYF.

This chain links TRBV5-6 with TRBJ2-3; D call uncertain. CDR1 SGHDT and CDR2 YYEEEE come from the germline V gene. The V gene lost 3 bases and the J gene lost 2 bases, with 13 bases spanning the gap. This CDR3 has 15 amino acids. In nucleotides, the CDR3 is TGTGCCAGCAGCTCTGGGCCCTGGGCCACAGATACGCAGTATTTT. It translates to CASSSGPWATDTQYF.

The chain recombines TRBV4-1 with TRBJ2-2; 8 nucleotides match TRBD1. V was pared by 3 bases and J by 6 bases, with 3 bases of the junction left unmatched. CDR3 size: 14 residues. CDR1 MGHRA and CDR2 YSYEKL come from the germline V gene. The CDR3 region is CASSHQGAAGELFF. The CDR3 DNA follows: TGCGCCAGCAGCCACCAGGGGGCAGCCGGGGAGCTGTTTTTT.

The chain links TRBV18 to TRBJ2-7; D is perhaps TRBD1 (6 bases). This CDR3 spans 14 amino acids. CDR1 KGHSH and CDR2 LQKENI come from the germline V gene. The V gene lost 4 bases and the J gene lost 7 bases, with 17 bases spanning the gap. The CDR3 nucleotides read TGTGCCAGCTCACTTCAGACAGGTCTGGGGGAGCAGTACTTC. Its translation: CASSLQTGLGEQYF.

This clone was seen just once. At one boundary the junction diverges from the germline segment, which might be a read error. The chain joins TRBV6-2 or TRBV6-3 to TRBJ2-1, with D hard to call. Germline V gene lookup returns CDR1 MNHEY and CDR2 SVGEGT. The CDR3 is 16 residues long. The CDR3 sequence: CATSVRGKSSYNEQFF. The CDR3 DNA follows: TGTGCCACCAGTGTGAGAGGAAAAAGCTCCTACAATGAGCAGTTCTTC.

The CDR3 sequence is CASSFTGTGGDGYTF. The CDR3 bases are TGTGCCAGCAGTTTCACCGGGACAGGGGGCGACGGCTACACCTTC. The rearrangement joins TRBV6-6 to TRBJ1-2, with 12 bases identical to TRBD1. J lost 8 bases, V lost 4 bases, and 8 bases had no gene match. The CDR3 covers 15 residues. Germline V CDR1 and CDR2: MNHNY, SVGAGI (reference sequence).

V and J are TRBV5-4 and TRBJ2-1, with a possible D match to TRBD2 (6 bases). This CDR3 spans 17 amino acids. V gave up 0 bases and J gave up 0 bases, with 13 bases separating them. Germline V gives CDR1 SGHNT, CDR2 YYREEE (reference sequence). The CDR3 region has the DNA TGTGCCAGCAGCTTGGAAATCCGGGGGACCTCCTACAATGAGCAGTTCTTC. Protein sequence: CASSLEIRGTSYNEQFF.

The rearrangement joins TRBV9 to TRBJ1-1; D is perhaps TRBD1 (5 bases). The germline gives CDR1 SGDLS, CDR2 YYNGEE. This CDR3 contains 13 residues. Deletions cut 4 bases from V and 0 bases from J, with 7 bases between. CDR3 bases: TGTGCCAGCAGCCAGGGTCTGAACACTGAAGCTTTCTTT. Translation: CASSQGLNTEAFF.

The CDR3 nucleotides are TGTGCCAGCAGTGAACTTATGTCTTCCTCCTACGAGCAGTACTTC. Amino acids: CASSELMSSSYEQYF. The chain carries TRBV6-1 and TRBJ2-7; no firm D call. Germline lookup yields CDR1 MNHNS and CDR2 SASEGT. This CDR3 contains 15 residues. Trimming removed 2 bases at V and 0 bases at J, with 11 bases between.

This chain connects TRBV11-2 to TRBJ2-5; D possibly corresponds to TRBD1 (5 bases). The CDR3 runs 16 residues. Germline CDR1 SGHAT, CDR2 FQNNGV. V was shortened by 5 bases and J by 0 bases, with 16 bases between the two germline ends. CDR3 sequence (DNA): TGTGCCAGCAGCCCCAAATTAGACAGCTACCAAGAGACCCAGTACTTC. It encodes CASSPKLDSYQETQYF.

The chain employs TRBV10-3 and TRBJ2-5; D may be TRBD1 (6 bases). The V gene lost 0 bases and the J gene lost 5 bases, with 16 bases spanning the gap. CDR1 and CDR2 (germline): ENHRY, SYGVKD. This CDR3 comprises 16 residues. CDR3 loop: CAISESKWGPRETQYF. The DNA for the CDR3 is TGTGCCATCAGTGAGTCGAAATGGGGGCCTCGGGAGACCCAGTACTTC.

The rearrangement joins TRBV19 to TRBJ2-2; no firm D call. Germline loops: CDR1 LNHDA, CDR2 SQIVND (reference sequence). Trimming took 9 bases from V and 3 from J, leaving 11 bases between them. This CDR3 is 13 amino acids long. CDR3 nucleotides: TGTGCCAGCGCGGCCACTCACACCGGGGAGCTGTTTTTT. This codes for CASAATHTGELFF.

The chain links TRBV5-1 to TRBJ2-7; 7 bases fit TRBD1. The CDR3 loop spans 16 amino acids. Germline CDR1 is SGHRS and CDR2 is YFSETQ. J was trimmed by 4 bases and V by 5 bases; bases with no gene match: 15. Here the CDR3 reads CASSHIYRGVPYEQYF. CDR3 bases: TGCGCCAGCAGTCATATTTACAGGGGAGTCCCTTACGAGCAGTACTTC.

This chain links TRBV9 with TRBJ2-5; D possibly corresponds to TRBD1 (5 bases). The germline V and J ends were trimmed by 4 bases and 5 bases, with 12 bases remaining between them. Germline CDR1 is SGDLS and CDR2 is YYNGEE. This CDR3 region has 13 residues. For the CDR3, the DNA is TGTGCCAGCAGCCTTCAGGGTTGGGAGACCCAGTACTTC. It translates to CASSLQGWETQYF.

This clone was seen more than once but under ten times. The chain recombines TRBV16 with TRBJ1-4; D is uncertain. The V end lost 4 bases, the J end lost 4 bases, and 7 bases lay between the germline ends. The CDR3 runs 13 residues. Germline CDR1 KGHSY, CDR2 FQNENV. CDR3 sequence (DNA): TGTGCCAGCAGCCGCGGCCGTAATGAAAAACTGTTTTTT. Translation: CASSRGRNEKLFF. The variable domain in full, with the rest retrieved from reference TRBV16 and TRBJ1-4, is GEEVAQTPKHLVRGEGQKAKLYCAPIKGHSYVFWYQQVLKNEFKFLISFQNENVFDETGMPKERFSAKCLPNSPCSLEIQATKLEDSAVYFCASSRGRNEKLFFGSGTQLSVL.

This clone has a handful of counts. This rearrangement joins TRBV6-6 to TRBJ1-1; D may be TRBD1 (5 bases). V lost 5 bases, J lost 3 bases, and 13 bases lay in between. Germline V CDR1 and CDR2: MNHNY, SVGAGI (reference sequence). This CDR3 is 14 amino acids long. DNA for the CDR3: TGTGCCAGCAGTCAGAAGGGGAGGGACACTGAAGCTTTCTTT. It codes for CASSQKGRDTEAFF.

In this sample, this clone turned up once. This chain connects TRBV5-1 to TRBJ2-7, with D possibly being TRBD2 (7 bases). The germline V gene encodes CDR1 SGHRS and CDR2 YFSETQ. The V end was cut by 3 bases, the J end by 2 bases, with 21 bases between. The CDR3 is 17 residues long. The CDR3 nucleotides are TGCGCCAGCAGCTCCCGGGGGAACGGGGGGCTTACCTACGAGCAGTACTTC. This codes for CASSSRGNGGLTYEQYF.

CDR3 nucleotide sequence: TGTGCCAGCAGTTACGGTGGTCGGTATCAGCCCCAGCATTTT. Translating it yields CASSYGGRYQPQHF. The chain joins TRBV6-2 or TRBV6-3 to TRBJ1-5; D unclear. The CDR3 sequence is 14 residues long. Trimming removed 2 bases from V and 5 bases from J, with 10 bases in between. Germline CDR1 is MNHEY and CDR2 is SVGEGT.

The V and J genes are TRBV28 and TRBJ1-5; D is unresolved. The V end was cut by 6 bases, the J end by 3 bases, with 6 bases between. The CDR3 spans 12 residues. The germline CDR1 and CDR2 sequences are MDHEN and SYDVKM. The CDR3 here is CASSKLNQPQHF. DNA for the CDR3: TGTGCCAGCAGCAAGCTCAATCAGCCCCAGCATTTT.